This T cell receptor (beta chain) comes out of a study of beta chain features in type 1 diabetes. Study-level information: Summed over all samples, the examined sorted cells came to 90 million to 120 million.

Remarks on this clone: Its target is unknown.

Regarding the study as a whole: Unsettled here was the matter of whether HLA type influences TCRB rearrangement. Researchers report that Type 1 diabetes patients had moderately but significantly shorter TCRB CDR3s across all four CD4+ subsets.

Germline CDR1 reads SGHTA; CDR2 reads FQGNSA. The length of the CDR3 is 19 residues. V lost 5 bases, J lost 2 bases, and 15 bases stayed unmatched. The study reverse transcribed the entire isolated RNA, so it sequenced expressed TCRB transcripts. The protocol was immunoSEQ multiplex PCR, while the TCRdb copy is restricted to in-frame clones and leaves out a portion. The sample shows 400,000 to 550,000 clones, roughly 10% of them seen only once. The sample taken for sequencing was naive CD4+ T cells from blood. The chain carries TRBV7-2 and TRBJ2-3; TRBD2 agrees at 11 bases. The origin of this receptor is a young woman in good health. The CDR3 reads CASSRTPTLTSGATDTQYF. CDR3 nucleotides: TGTGCCAGCAGCCGAACCCCTACCCTGACTAGCGGGGCCACAGATACGCAGTATTTT.